This T cell receptor beta chain was captured in a study of cytomegalovirus exposure and HLA in healthy donors. The CDR3 sequence is 16 residues long. Germline V gene lookup returns CDR1 SGHTA and CDR2 FQGNSA. The junction had 11 bases not matched to a gene; V was cut back by 8 bases and J by 1 base. Vbeta (60) and Jbeta (13) primers were used in the PCR. This table comes from immunoSEQ multiplex PCR, and its TCRdb copy is limited to in-frame clones, with some not included. The repertoire holds 150,000 to 200,000 clones, with 60% to 80% as singletons. Sequences were obtained from PBMCs. The J gene is TRBJ2-3, the V gene TRBV7-2; 8 nucleotides agree with TRBD2. The sequence came from a woman aged 50 to 60 in good health and CMV-seropositive. The CDR3 spells CASVFGAGGGTDTQYF. CDR3 bases: TGTGCCAGCGTCTTTGGGGCGGGGGGAGGCACAGATACGCAGTATTTT.